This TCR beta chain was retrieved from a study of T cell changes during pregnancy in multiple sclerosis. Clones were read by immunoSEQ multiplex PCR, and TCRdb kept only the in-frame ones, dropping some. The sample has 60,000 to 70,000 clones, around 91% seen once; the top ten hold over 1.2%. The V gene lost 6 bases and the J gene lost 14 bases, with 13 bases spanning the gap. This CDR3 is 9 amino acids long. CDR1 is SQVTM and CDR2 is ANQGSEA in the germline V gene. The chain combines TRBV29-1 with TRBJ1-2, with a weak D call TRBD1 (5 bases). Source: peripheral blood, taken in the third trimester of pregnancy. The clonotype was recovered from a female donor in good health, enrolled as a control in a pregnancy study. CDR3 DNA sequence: TGCAGCGTCGGTGGGACTGATACCTTC. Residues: CSVGGTDTF.